Presented here are 25 T cell receptor beta chains from one specimen sequenced in a study of blood T cell repertoires in COVID-19. Sequencing used immunoSEQ multiplex PCR; TCRdb keeps in-frame clones, though not all of them. In the table there are 180,000 or so clones, around 85% of which are singletons. The sample comprised peripheral blood. These receptors were taken from an elderly woman with acute or convalescent COVID-19.

Comment on this clone: In the same sample, other DNA sequences code for this CDR3. The chain recombines TRBV25-1 with TRBJ1-6, with TRBD1 as a possible D gene (6 bases). The germline V gene encodes CDR1 MGHDK and CDR2 SYGVNS. V dropped 0 bases and J dropped 5 bases, with 8 bases sitting between them. The length of the CDR3 is 15 residues. CDR3 in amino acids: CASSEYPGDNSPLHF. DNA of the CDR3: TGTGCCAGCAGTGAATATCCAGGGGATAATTCACCCCTCCACTTT.

The CDR3 DNA follows: TGTGCCAGCAGCAAAGCCGGGGGACAGGGTTTCTACGAGCAGTACTTC. Translating it yields CASSKAGGQGFYEQYF. V and J are TRBV21-1 and TRBJ2-7; the table's D call, TRBD1, has no DNA check behind it. TRBV21-1 is given as a pseudogene. The CDR3 length is 16 residues.

The chain employs TRBV5-4 and TRBJ2-3, with TRBD2 identical over 15 bases. The V segment lost 5 bases and the J segment 6 bases; nucleotides outside the gene matches: 10. The CDR3 runs 17 residues. Germline V gene sequence: CDR1 SGHNT, CDR2 YYREEE (reference sequence). CDR3 residues: CASRPGLAGGGADTQYF. CDR3 bases: TGTGCCAGCAGGCCGGGACTAGCGGGGGGCGGGGCGGATACGCAGTATTTT. The variable domain in full, with the rest retrieved from reference TRBV5-4 and TRBJ2-3, is ETGVTQSPTHLIKTRGQQVTLRCSSQSGHNTVSWYQQALGQGPQFIFQYYREEENGRGNFPPRFSGLQFPNYSSELNVNALELDDSALYLCASRPGLAGGGADTQYFGPGTRLTVL.

The chain employs TRBV7-9 and TRBJ1-4; 9 bases are shared with TRBD1. Germline V gene lookup returns CDR1 SEHNR and CDR2 FQNEAQ (reference sequence). This CDR3 is built from 16 residues. The V gene end was trimmed by 3 bases and the J gene end by 5 bases; junction bases not matched to a gene: 7. Here the CDR3 reads CASSFRTGAENEKLFF. The CDR3 DNA sequence: TGTGCCAGCAGCTTTCGGACAGGGGCCGAAAATGAAAAACTGTTTTTT.

The chain employs TRBV12-3 or TRBV12-4 and TRBJ2-5; TRBD2 is a possible D gene (5 bases). This CDR3 region has 13 residues. V was clipped by 4 bases and J by 7 bases, with 13 bases between them. This CDR3 is CASSYQEGGTQYF. The CDR3 DNA reads as TGTGCCAGCAGTTATCAAGAGGGTGGGACCCAGTACTTC.

The chain recombines TRBV2 with TRBJ2-5; maybe TRBD2 (6 bases). Germline CDR1 and CDR2: SNHLY and FYNNEI. Trimming cost V 7 bases and J 4 bases, with 16 bases left between them. The CDR3 length is 14 residues. CDR3 residues: CASIFTGERETQYF. As DNA, the CDR3 is TGTGCCAGCATTTTTACGGGAGAGCGAGAGACCCAGTACTTC.

This CDR3 is CASSMSHQYQPQHF. The CDR3, as DNA: TGTGCCAGTAGTATGTCCCATCAGTATCAGCCCCAGCATTTT. This chain links TRBV19 with TRBJ1-5; no clear D. Trimming took off 3 bases at V and 5 bases at J, with 11 bases between the two ends. The CDR3 consists of 14 residues. Germline assignment: CDR1 LNHDA and CDR2 SQIVND (reference sequence).

This sequence joins TRBV3-1 (or the pseudogene TRBV3-2) and TRBJ2-3; 7 bases agree with TRBD2. The length of the CDR3 is 17 residues. The V gene end was trimmed by 0 bases and the J gene end by 0 bases; junction bases not matched to a gene: 6. CDR1 and CDR2 (germline): LGHDT, YNNKEL (reference sequence). In DNA form, the CDR3 reads TGTGCCAGCAGCCAAGATGGTGCACTAGCGAGCACAGATACGCAGTATTTT. It yields the protein CASSQDGALASTDTQYF.

The J gene is TRBJ1-2, the V gene TRBV6-1, with a weak D call TRBD1 (5 bases). In germline, CDR1 is MNHNS, CDR2 SASEGT. The CDR3 runs 15 residues. V lost 2 bases to trimming and J lost 0 bases, with 10 bases between them. CDR3 in amino acids: CASSELGLTNYGYTF. The CDR3 bases are TGTGCCAGCAGTGAACTGGGACTCACTAACTATGGCTACACCTTC.

The chain recombines TRBV5-4 with TRBJ2-1; 12 bases fit TRBD2. CDR3 length: 14 residues. The ends lost 9 bases at V and 6 bases at J; junction bases unmatched: 7. In germline, CDR1 is SGHNT, CDR2 YYREEE (reference sequence). The CDR3 DNA is TGTGCCACCTTTCTAGCGGGAGGGGGCAATGAGCAGTTCTTC. Translation: CATFLAGGGNEQFF.

The V gene is TRBV7-2, the J gene TRBJ2-1, with 11 bases identical to TRBD1. This CDR3 comprises 17 residues. CDR1 and CDR2 from the germline V gene are SGHTA and FQGNSA. Germline trimming cut 5 bases from V and 4 bases from J; bases unmatched to any gene: 10. Here the CDR3 reads CASSPGQGALSYNEQFF. CDR3 nucleotide sequence: TGTGCCAGCAGCCCCGGACAGGGGGCTTTGAGTTACAATGAGCAGTTCTTC.

The CDR3 here is CASSSQGGYGYTF. Written as DNA, the CDR3 is TGTGCCAGCAGTTCACAGGGGGGCTATGGCTACACCTTC. The chain employs TRBV12-3 or TRBV12-4 and TRBJ1-2; 8 nucleotides line up with TRBD1. Germline trimming cut 4 bases from V and 4 bases from J; bases unmatched to any gene: 2. CDR3 length: 13 residues.

The rearrangement joins TRBV6-6 to TRBJ2-1, with D possibly matching TRBD2 (6 bases). Between the trimmed V and J ends, which lost 5 bases and 5 bases, there was a span of 13 bases. Germline CDR1 and CDR2: MNHNY and SVGAGI (reference sequence). There are 14 residues in the CDR3. DNA for the CDR3: TGTGCCAGCAGTCTCCGGGACTTAAACAATGAGCAGTTCTTC. It translates to CASSLRDLNNEQFF.

The rearrangement joins TRBV11-3 to TRBJ2-2, with a weak D call TRBD2 (5 bases). CDR3 length equals 13 residues. The V gene lost 8 bases and the J gene lost 4 bases, with 11 bases spanning the gap. Per the germline V gene, CDR1 is SGHNT and CDR2 is YENEEA. CDR3 loop: CASGVRGTGELFF. CDR3 coding DNA: TGTGCCAGCGGGGTTCGGGGCACCGGGGAGCTGTTTTTT.

This rearrangement joins TRBV12-2 to TRBJ1-1; the D call of TRBD1 is as the table states it, not checked on the DNA. TRBV12-2 is noted as a pseudogene. The CDR3 loop spans 15 amino acids. For the CDR3, the DNA is TGTGCAAGTCGCTTTCCGGGACAGGGGCATACTGAAGCTTTCTTT. Translated, it gives CASRFPGQGHTEAFF.

V gene TRBV19 combines with J gene TRBJ2-2; perhaps TRBD2 as D (6 bases). The length of the CDR3 is 16 residues. Looked up from germline, CDR1 is LNHDA and CDR2 is SQIVND (reference sequence). The ends were cut back, 6 bases at V and 0 bases at J, with 14 bases in the middle. The DNA for the CDR3 is TGTGCCAGTAGCCTTTTAGGAGGGTCGAACACCGGGGAGCTGTTTTTT. Its protein is CASSLLGGSNTGELFF.

J is TRBJ1-2 and V is TRBV18; 10 nucleotides align to TRBD1. V was clipped by 4 bases and J by 2 bases; unmatched bases: 7. Germline-derived CDR1 and CDR2 are KGHSH and LQKENI. The CDR3 is 16 amino acids. The CDR3 loop is CASSLMGQGPNYGYTF. The CDR3 nucleotides read TGTGCCAGCTCACTCATGGGACAGGGGCCGAACTATGGCTACACCTTC.

The J gene is TRBJ2-3, the V gene TRBV5-4; the match to TRBD2 covers 9 bases. Trimming removed 0 bases from V and 6 bases from J; junction bases left unmatched: 8. This CDR3 comprises 16 residues. Germline-derived CDR1 and CDR2 are SGHNT and YYREEE (reference sequence). The CDR3 protein is CASSLDLAGRKDTQYF. CDR3 DNA sequence: TGTGCCAGCAGCTTGGACCTAGCGGGGCGGAAGGATACGCAGTATTTT.

The V gene is TRBV30, the J gene TRBJ2-3; D is possibly TRBD1 (5 bases). Trimming left V 1 base short and J 1 base short, with 15 bases between. Germline V gives CDR1 GTSNPN, CDR2 SVGIG (reference sequence). The CDR3 totals 16 residues. The CDR3 spells CAWSGGLPFGTDTQYF. CDR3 sequence (DNA): TGTGCCTGGAGTGGGGGCCTACCCTTCGGCACAGATACGCAGTATTTT.

The rearrangement joins TRBV11-2 to TRBJ1-1, with 7 bases matching TRBD1. This CDR3 comprises 15 residues. Trimming took 1 base from V and 5 from J; bases not matched to a gene: 7. Germline V lookup: CDR1 SGHAT, CDR2 FQNNGV. The CDR3: CASSLVRGGGTEAFF. The CDR3 DNA reads TGTGCCAGCAGCTTAGTTAGAGGGGGCGGAACTGAAGCTTTCTTT.

CDR3 in amino acids: CAWSRPPSGRAVNEQFF. The CDR3 region has the DNA TGTGCCTGGAGTAGACCTCCTAGCGGGAGGGCCGTGAATGAGCAGTTCTTC. This chain connects TRBV30 to TRBJ2-1; 12 bases are shared with TRBD2. With V trimmed by 2 bases and J by 7 bases, 12 bases remained unmatched. Germline V CDR1 and CDR2: GTSNPN, SVGIG (reference sequence). The CDR3 sequence is 17 residues long.

The chain uses TRBV7-9 and TRBJ1-1; D unclear. The CDR3 spans 14 residues. Germline V gene data show CDR1 as SEHNR and CDR2 as FQNEAQ (reference sequence). V lost 5 bases and J 1 base, leaving 11 bases between the germline ends. The CDR3 coding sequence is TGTGCCAGCAGCCCCCGGAGGGAGAACACTGAAGCTTTCTTT. This gives the protein CASSPRRENTEAFF.

The V gene is TRBV19, the J gene TRBJ2-3, with a tentative D call TRBD1 (5 bases). CDR3 length: 14 amino acids. The V gene lost 5 bases and the J gene lost 4 bases, with 13 bases spanning the gap. Looked up from germline, CDR1 is LNHDA and CDR2 is SQIVND (reference sequence). As DNA, the CDR3 is TGTGCCAGTAGTCATCGGCAGGGCTCAGATACGCAGTATTTT. Translating gives CASSHRQGSDTQYF.

The chain couples TRBV7-9 to TRBJ1-5, with D maybe TRBD1 (5 bases). Trimming pared 0 bases from V and 7 bases from J, leaving 10 bases between. Germline values: CDR1 SEHNR, CDR2 FQNEAQ (reference sequence). This CDR3 contains 14 residues. CDR3 sequence reads: CASSLASREQPQHF. CDR3 nucleotide sequence: TGTGCCAGCAGCTTAGCGTCCAGGGAACAGCCCCAGCATTTT.

The chain combines TRBV7-9 with TRBJ1-1; TRBD1 matches at 7 bases. J gave up 1 base and V 6 bases, and 2 bases lay outside the gene matches. CDR3 length: 13 residues. CDR1 and CDR2 from the germline V gene are SEHNR and FQNEAQ (reference sequence). This chain's CDR3 is CASRGTANTEAFF. The CDR3 DNA follows: TGTGCCAGCAGGGGGACAGCGAACACTGAAGCTTTCTTT.